Each of the 4 T cell receptor beta chains below was sequenced from the same sample in a study of cytotoxic CD8 clonotypes in ibrutinib-treated CLL. Assay: immunoSEQ multiplex PCR; the TCRdb copy retains only in-frame clones and omits some. The sample shows about 330,000 clones, 60% to 80% of them seen only once. The source material was PBMCs, sampled after 36 months of ibrutinib treatment. The receptor set was obtained from a human donor with chronic lymphocytic leukemia.

The CDR3 reads CASSIGQRSTEAFF. The CDR3 DNA is TGTGCCAGCAGCATTGGACAGCGAAGCACTGAAGCTTTCTTT. The chain joins TRBV5-4 to TRBJ1-1; tentative D call: TRBD1 (6 bases). From germline, CDR1 is SGHNT and CDR2 YYREEE (reference sequence). V lost 4 bases and J lost 4, with 14 bases in between. The CDR3 consists of 14 residues.

V is TRBV6-1 and J is TRBJ2-7, with 14 positions matching TRBD2. CDR1 is MNHNS, CDR2 SASEGT, per germline. Unmatched junction bases numbered 8, after V lost 3 bases and J lost 4 bases. There are 17 residues in the CDR3. Written as DNA, the CDR3 is TGTGCCAGCAGTGATAGACTAGCGGGAGGGCTACATTACGAGCAGTACTTC. It yields the protein CASSDRLAGGLHYEQYF.

CDR3 protein: CASSRRGDWEETQYF. The CDR3 coding sequence is TGTGCCAGCAGCCGTCGAGGGGATTGGGAAGAGACCCAGTACTTC. The V and J genes are TRBV9 and TRBJ2-5; TRBD1 or TRBD2 may be the D gene (5 bases each). CDR3 size: 15 residues. Germline V lookup: CDR1 SGDLS, CDR2 YYNGEE. The V end lost 4 bases, the J end lost 3 bases, and 16 bases lay between the germline ends.

The table lists this clone with a count of one. The genes are TRBV7-9 and TRBJ2-6; D uncertain. V dropped 3 bases and J dropped 0 bases, with 18 bases sitting between them. Germline CDR1 reads SEHNR; CDR2 reads FQNEAQ (reference sequence). The CDR3 contains 19 residues. CDR3 DNA sequence: TGTGCCAGCAGCTTGTCAGAACTACTCAGGTCCTCTGGGGCCAACGTCCTGACTTTC. Translation gives CASSLSELLRSSGANVLTF.